One and the same sample provided the 21 T cell receptor beta chains below, sequenced in a study of cytomegalovirus exposure and HLA in healthy donors. Vbeta (60) and Jbeta (13) primers were used in the PCR. TCRdb keeps only in-frame clones here, not all; method: immunoSEQ multiplex PCR. The sample holds about 160,000 clones; about 80% are singletons and the top ten take roughly 10%. What was sequenced was PBMCs. These receptor sequences come from a man aged 18 to 29 in good health and CMV-seropositive.

This rearrangement joins TRBV6-6 to TRBJ1-3; 7 positions match TRBD1. Per the germline V gene, CDR1 is MNHNY and CDR2 is SVGAGI (reference sequence). Unmatched junction bases numbered 2, after V lost 0 bases and J lost 3 bases. This CDR3 region has 15 residues. CDR3 sequence (DNA): TGTGCCAGCAGTTACTCGTCAGGGGGTGGAAACACCATATATTTT. Translating it yields CASSYSSGGGNTIYF.

The rearrangement links TRBV6-5 to TRBJ2-5; 10 bases map to TRBD2. V lost 5 bases to trimming and J lost 5 bases; unmatched junction nucleotides: 5. The V gene's germline CDR1 is MNHEY and CDR2 SVGAGI. The CDR3 spans 14 residues. The CDR3 sequence: CASSGLAGVETQYF. The DNA of the CDR3 is TGTGCCAGCAGTGGTCTAGCGGGAGTTGAGACCCAGTACTTC.

The chain couples TRBV19 to TRBJ1-1; D gene ambiguous. Trimming cost V 3 bases and J 3 bases, with 11 bases left between them. Germline values: CDR1 LNHDA, CDR2 SQIVND (reference sequence). The CDR3 sequence is 14 residues long. CDR3 loop: CASSIMGEDTEAFF. The CDR3, as DNA: TGTGCCAGTAGTATTATGGGAGAGGACACTGAAGCTTTCTTT.

The chain joins TRBV15 to TRBJ2-7; possibly TRBD1 for D (6 bases). Trimming shortened V by 4 bases and J by 1 base, and 8 bases separated the two germline ends. Germline CDR1 LNHNV, CDR2 YYDKDF (reference sequence). This CDR3 spans 13 amino acids. CDR3 protein: CATSTGQSYEQYF. In nucleotides, the CDR3 is TGTGCCACCAGCACTGGACAGTCCTACGAGCAGTACTTC.

This clone was seen a single time. CDR3 sequence (DNA): TGTGCCAGCAGCCCATGGACAGGGCCTACAGATACGCAGTATTTT. Protein product: CASSPWTGPTDTQYF. The chain combines TRBV11-2 with TRBJ2-3; 8 bases fit TRBD1. CDR1 and CDR2 (germline): SGHAT, FQNNGV. The CDR3 totals 15 residues. The V segment lost 5 bases and the J segment 3 bases; nucleotides outside the gene matches: 7.

This sequence joins TRBV29-1 and TRBJ2-7, with 11 bases that match TRBD1. This CDR3 is built from 14 residues. Germline-derived CDR1 and CDR2 are SQVTM and ANQGSEA. The junction had 7 bases not matched to a gene; V was cut back by 5 bases and J by 4 bases. The CDR3 region is CSVLFGTGGYEQYF. The CDR3 coding sequence is TGCAGCGTTCTGTTCGGGACAGGGGGGTACGAGCAGTACTTC.

This clone was detected a few times. The chain joins TRBV2 to TRBJ2-1; TRBD2 matches 9 bases. This CDR3 contains 14 residues. V lost 6 bases to trimming and J lost 2 bases; unmatched junction nucleotides: 2. Germline assignment: CDR1 SNHLY and CDR2 FYNNEI. The CDR3 loop is CASSGGGAYNEQFF. The CDR3 DNA reads TGTGCCAGCAGCGGCGGGGGGGCCTACAATGAGCAGTTCTTC.

CDR3 sequence: CASSPSGSSYNEQFF. In DNA form, the CDR3 reads TGTGCCAGCAGCCCTAGCGGGAGTTCCTACAATGAGCAGTTCTTC. This chain links TRBV7-9 with TRBJ2-1; TRBD2 matches 10 bases. The length of the CDR3 is 15 residues. Germline CDR1 SEHNR, CDR2 FQNEAQ (reference sequence). The trim removed 5 bases at V and 1 base at J, leaving 2 bases unmatched.

This clone was seen a handful of times. This sequence joins TRBV7-9 and TRBJ2-7; 8 bases line up with TRBD2. In germline, CDR1 is SEHNR, CDR2 FQNEAQ (reference sequence). V was pared by 5 bases and J by 3 bases, with 18 bases of the junction left unmatched. The CDR3 spans 18 residues. The CDR3 loop reads CASSPGGPIGTSGYEQYF. CDR3 bases: TGTGCCAGCAGCCCGGGCGGGCCTATCGGGACTAGTGGCTACGAGCAGTACTTC.

The chain carries TRBV6-1 and TRBJ2-1; the match to TRBD2 covers 13 bases. V was clipped by 8 bases and J by 10 bases; unmatched bases: 2. The germline V gene encodes CDR1 MNHNS and CDR2 SASEGT. The CDR3 totals 12 residues. The CDR3 loop reads CASGTSGNEQFF. The CDR3 nucleotides are TGTGCCAGCGGGACTAGCGGGAACGAGCAGTTCTTC.

The V call is TRBV7-9, the J call TRBJ2-7, with a weak D call TRBD2 (5 bases). CDR1 SEHNR and CDR2 FQNEAQ come from the germline V gene (reference sequence). The V end was cut by 1 base, the J end by 4 bases, with 11 bases between. The CDR3 runs to 14 residues. The CDR3 nucleotides are TGTGCCAGCAGCTTAGTCGGGGTTACTTACGAGCAGTACTTC. It yields the protein CASSLVGVTYEQYF.

This clone is a singleton in its sample. V usage is TRBV19 and J usage is TRBJ2-5; 11 nucleotides match TRBD2. The V and J ends lost 2 bases and 5 bases, in that order; junction bases with no gene match: 7. This CDR3 is 16 amino acids long. Germline V lookup: CDR1 LNHDA, CDR2 SQIVND (reference sequence). The CDR3 coding sequence is TGTGCCAGTAGTATACCCGGAGTAGCGGGGGGGGAGACCCAGTACTTC. Translating gives CASSIPGVAGGETQYF.

This chain joins TRBV10-3 and TRBJ2-1; possible D gene TRBD1, 6 bases. The length of the CDR3 is 13 residues. CDR1 and CDR2 from the germline V gene are ENHRY and SYGVKD. V dropped 5 bases and J dropped 6 bases, with 11 bases sitting between them. The CDR3 spells CAISLRGGNEQFF. The CDR3 DNA reads as TGTGCCATCAGTTTGCGAGGGGGCAATGAGCAGTTCTTC.

The chain links TRBV29-1 to TRBJ2-3; 9 bases match TRBD2. This CDR3 region has 15 residues. The junction had 6 bases not matched to a gene; V was cut back by 3 bases and J by 2 bases. Germline values: CDR1 SQVTM, CDR2 ANQGSEA. CDR3 in DNA: TGCAGCGTTGATTTGGCGGGAGGGACCACAGATACGCAGTATTTT. As protein: CSVDLAGGTTDTQYF.

The CDR3 region has the DNA TGCGCCAGCAGTGAGTCCCTAGCGGGGGACACAGATACGCAGTATTTT. This sequence encodes CASSESLAGDTDTQYF. The chain couples TRBV10-2 to TRBJ2-3, with TRBD2 matching over 10 bases. Trimming cost V 0 bases and J 2 bases; bases outside gene matches: 2. The germline CDR1 and CDR2 sequences are WSHSY and SAAADI. The CDR3 contains 16 residues.

The chain links TRBV30 to TRBJ1-6; 7 nucleotides line up with TRBD1. Per germline, CDR1 GTSNPN and CDR2 SVGIG (reference sequence). The V gene end was trimmed by 4 bases and the J gene end by 6 bases; junction bases not matched to a gene: 3. This CDR3 region has 13 residues. DNA for the CDR3: TGTGCCTGGACGGACAGGCTTAATTCACCCCTCCACTTT. Residues: CAWTDRLNSPLHF.

In DNA form, the CDR3 reads TGTGCCAGCAGTTACTCGGCTCAGGGGGCCTCCCACTTT. Protein product: CASSYSAQGASHF. This chain joins TRBV6-5 and TRBJ1-6; TRBD1 matches at 8 bases. The CDR3 length is 13 residues. The V and J ends lost 0 bases and 18 bases, in that order; junction bases with no gene match: 7. Germline assignment: CDR1 MNHEY and CDR2 SVGAGI.

The chain recombines TRBV6-4 with TRBJ1-2; a possible D gene is TRBD1 (6 bases). This CDR3 spans 21 amino acids. The V and J ends lost 2 bases and 8 bases respectively, with 36 bases between them. CDR1 and CDR2 from the germline V gene are MRHNA and SNTAGT. This CDR3 is CASSDPYNPGTTSGVFRGYTF. DNA for the CDR3: TGTGCCAGCAGTGACCCCTATAACCCGGGCACAACCTCAGGGGTTTTCAGAGGCTACACCTTC.

This clone showed up just a few times. This sequence joins TRBV9 and TRBJ1-5, with D unclear. V was shortened by 5 bases and J by 4 bases, with 4 bases between the two germline ends. Looked up from germline, CDR1 is SGDLS and CDR2 is YYNGEE. This CDR3 spans 11 amino acids. DNA for the CDR3: TGTGCCAGCAGTATTAATCAGCCCCAGCATTTT. Its protein is CASSINQPQHF.

The chain carries TRBV5-1 and TRBJ2-3, with 9 bases lining up with TRBD2. CDR1 is SGHRS, CDR2 YFSETQ, per germline. V dropped 8 bases and J dropped 6; count of bases not matched to a gene: 13. The CDR3 runs to 15 residues. For the CDR3, the DNA is TGCGCCAGTCGATCTATGCGGGGGGGACCCGATACGCAGTATTTT. Translating it yields CASRSMRGGPDTQYF.

The CDR3 region is CASSQLHGGPGNTIYF. In nucleotides, the CDR3 is TGTGCCAGCAGCCAATTACACGGGGGGCCGGGAAACACCATATATTTT. The chain joins TRBV5-4 to TRBJ1-3, with D perhaps TRBD1 (6 bases). The ends were cut back, 4 bases at V and 4 bases at J, with 18 bases in the middle. CDR3 length: 16 amino acids. Germline assignment: CDR1 SGHNT and CDR2 YYREEE (reference sequence).